The 21 T cell receptor beta chains reported below all come from one sample, sequenced in a study of CD8 T cells in Susac syndrome. An input of roughly 0.5 to 1 ug of RNA was subjected to reverse transcription using random hexamers. TCRdb itself ran the immunoSEQ multiplex PCR reads through MiXCR, one entry per CDR3 protein. The sample holds a few hundred thousand distinct CDR3 sequences; around 89% are singletons and the top ten take approximately 0.18%. Sequencing used CD8+ T cells from PBMCs. The receptors were gathered from a human donor with multiple sclerosis.

The chain links TRBV6-6 to TRBJ2-7; 9 positions match TRBD1. V trimming: 6 bases; J trimming: 7 bases; junction bases outside the gene matches: 13. This CDR3 has 15 residues. Germline loops: CDR1 MNHNY, CDR2 SVGAGI (reference sequence). The CDR3 reads CASSYLRTGVGEQYF. CDR3 nucleotides: TGTGCCAGCAGCTACCTTAGGACAGGGGTGGGAGAGCAGTACTTC.

Remarks on this clonotype: An end of the junction differs from the germline gene, which may be a read error. The gene calls are TRBV3-1 and TRBJ2-5; 10 nucleotides match TRBD2. The CDR3 contains 13 residues. CDR1 is LGHDT, CDR2 YNNKEL, per germline (reference sequence). CDR3: CASSQGDSGGYDF. The CDR3 coding sequence is TGTGCCAGCAGCCAAGGTGATAGCGGGGGGTATGACTTC.

The rearrangement uses TRBV28 and TRBJ2-7; D unclear. Germline lookup yields CDR1 MDHEN and CDR2 SYDVKM. V lost 10 bases and J lost 0, with 16 bases in between. The CDR3 extends over 14 amino acids. The CDR3 spells CATISPRSSYEQYF. DNA for the CDR3: TGTGCCACCATCTCCCCCAGAAGCTCCTACGAGCAGTACTTC.

The chain recombines TRBV7-2 with TRBJ1-2; D unresolved. Between the trimmed V and J ends, which lost 1 base and 6 bases, there was a span of 9 bases. The CDR3 has 13 residues. Germline V gives CDR1 SGHTA, CDR2 FQGNSA. CDR3 sequence (DNA): TGTGCCAGCAGCTTAGGAAGGCGGGATGGCTACACCTTC. Amino acids: CASSLGRRDGYTF.

This clonotype occurred once. The chain has TRBV10-3 and TRBJ2-5; D remains ambiguous. Trimming removed 0 bases at V and 7 bases at J, with 12 bases between. The germline CDR1 and CDR2 sequences are ENHRY and SYGVKD. This CDR3 has 14 residues. The CDR3 bases are TGTGCCATCAGTGAGTCGACCCCAATTCGGACCCAGTACTTC. This codes for CAISESTPIRTQYF.

The chain couples TRBV4-3 to TRBJ2-5; D may match TRBD1 or TRBD2 (5 bases each). The V end was cut by 0 bases, the J end by 5 bases, with 16 bases between. CDR3 length equals 16 residues. CDR1 LGHNA and CDR2 YSLEER come from the germline V gene. CDR3 sequence reads: CASSQDGLRGFETQYF. Written as DNA, the CDR3 is TGCGCCAGCAGCCAAGATGGTCTTCGGGGCTTTGAGACCCAGTACTTC.

In its sample, this clonotype was seen once. This chain joins TRBV7-9 and TRBJ2-1; 10 bases match TRBD2. The CDR3 sequence is 17 residues long. V trimming: 6 bases; J trimming: 4 bases; junction bases outside the gene matches: 12. Germline CDR1 and CDR2: SEHNR and FQNEAQ (reference sequence). CDR3 protein: CASSLTPSGRGYNEQFF. Written as DNA, the CDR3 is TGTGCCAGCAGTCTTACACCCAGCGGGAGGGGTTACAATGAGCAGTTCTTC.

In this sample, this clonotype turned up a few times. The CDR3 DNA follows: TGTGCCAGCAGTTTCGCGAGCGGGGTTTACAATGAGCAGTTCTTC. Amino acid sequence: CASSFASGVYNEQFF. The chain is built from TRBV12-3 or TRBV12-4 and TRBJ2-1; 7 nucleotides align to TRBD2. V gave up 3 bases and J gave up 4 bases; unmatched junction bases: 6. The CDR3 sequence is 15 residues long.

The CDR3 sequence: CASSLSSGGWSDTQYF. The CDR3 bases are TGTGCCAGCAGTTTATCAAGCGGGGGATGGTCGGATACGCAGTATTTT. The genes are TRBV27 and TRBJ2-3; 8 bases map to TRBD2. From germline, CDR1 is MNHEY and CDR2 SMNVEV (reference sequence). The CDR3 contains 16 residues. The J segment lost 6 bases and the V segment lost 0 bases, leaving 8 bases of the junction unmatched.

The chain uses TRBV27 and TRBJ2-1; no clear D. Germline V gives CDR1 MNHEY, CDR2 SMNVEV (reference sequence). Trimming shortened V by 4 bases and J by 6 bases, and 10 bases separated the two germline ends. This CDR3 is built from 13 residues. The CDR3 loop reads CASSSHVFNEQFF. The CDR3 nucleotides are TGTGCCAGCAGTTCCCACGTGTTCAATGAGCAGTTCTTC.

The rearrangement uses TRBV12-3 or TRBV12-4 and TRBJ2-7; the match to TRBD1 covers 7 bases. The CDR3 extends over 16 amino acids. Germline trimming cut 5 bases from V and 2 bases from J; bases unmatched to any gene: 12. The CDR3 nucleotides are TGTGCCAGCAGTCACCCCTCCGGGACAGCACCCTACGAGCAGTACTTC. Protein: CASSHPSGTAPYEQYF.

The chain carries TRBV6-5 and TRBJ1-4; D call uncertain. The V end lost 0 bases, the J end lost 0 bases, and 11 bases lay between the germline ends. Germline loops: CDR1 MNHEY, CDR2 SVGAGI. CDR3 size: 17 residues. CDR3 residues: CASSYSMDWATNEKLFF. DNA of the CDR3: TGTGCCAGCAGTTACTCGATGGATTGGGCAACTAATGAAAAACTGTTTTTT.

The chain joins TRBV28 to TRBJ2-3; 8 bases match TRBD1. V gave up 3 bases and J gave up 5 bases; unmatched junction bases: 10. Germline V gene sequence: CDR1 MDHEN, CDR2 SYDVKM. The CDR3 spans 16 residues. Here the CDR3 reads CASSLSDRDGLDTQYF. The CDR3 DNA sequence: TGTGCCAGCAGTTTGTCGGACAGGGATGGGTTAGATACGCAGTATTTT.

The CDR3 nucleotides are TGTGCCAGCAGTGAAAAGTCACCGGGACAGGGGACATGGGTACACTGGGAAGCTTTCTTT. Protein: CASSEKSPGQGTWVHWEAFF. The V and J genes are TRBV6-1 and TRBJ1-1; 10 nucleotides match TRBD1. The CDR3 has 20 amino acids. The trim removed 2 bases at V and 8 bases at J, leaving 23 bases unmatched. Germline V gene sequence: CDR1 MNHNS, CDR2 SASEGT.

The chain has TRBV4-1 and TRBJ2-1; 8 bases map to TRBD2. This CDR3 comprises 16 residues. CDR1 and CDR2 (germline): MGHRA, YSYEKL. V lost 2 bases, J lost 5 bases, and 8 bases stayed unmatched. The CDR3 DNA sequence: TGCGCCAGCAGCCAAACGGGGGGGCCGATCGACAATGAGCAGTTCTTC. As protein: CASSQTGGPIDNEQFF.

The chain couples TRBV28 to TRBJ1-1; D unclear. From germline, CDR1 is MDHEN and CDR2 SYDVKM. Deletions cut 2 bases from V and 1 base from J, with 14 bases between. The CDR3 sequence is 16 residues long. Here the CDR3 reads CASSLDRRVTNTEAFF. The CDR3 DNA is TGTGCCAGCAGTTTAGATCGTCGGGTAACGAACACTGAAGCTTTCTTT.

The chain is built from TRBV28 and TRBJ1-2; 8 nucleotides line up with TRBD1. The trim removed 5 bases at V and 8 bases at J, leaving 7 bases unmatched. The CDR3 contains 13 residues. Germline CDR1 is MDHEN and CDR2 is SYDVKM. This chain's CDR3 is CASSPRTGQGYTF. DNA for the CDR3: TGTGCCAGCAGTCCGCGGACAGGGCAAGGCTACACCTTC.

The J gene is TRBJ2-1, the V gene TRBV29-1; 7 bases align to TRBD1. Germline-derived CDR1 and CDR2 are SQVTM and ANQGSEA. Trimming took 4 bases from V and 7 from J; bases not matched to a gene: 4. This CDR3 is built from 12 residues. CDR3 sequence: CSVVYRGNEQFF. The CDR3 coding sequence is TGCAGCGTTGTTTACAGGGGAAATGAGCAGTTCTTC.

V is TRBV7-8 and J is TRBJ2-1; D gene ambiguous. The CDR3 spans 15 residues. The V end lost 1 base, the J end lost 4 bases, and 11 bases lay between the germline ends. CDR1 is SGHVS and CDR2 is FQNEAQ in the germline V gene. DNA for the CDR3: TGTGCCAGCAGCTTAGGCTACTCCACTTACAATGAGCAGTTCTTC. This encodes CASSLGYSTYNEQFF. The full variable domain, with the rest looked up from reference TRBV7-8 and TRBJ2-1, is GAGVSQSPRYKVAKRGQDVALRCDPISGHVSLFWYQQALGQGPEFLTYFQNEAQLDKSGLPSDRFFAERPEGSVSTLKIQRTQQEDSAVYLCASSLGYSTYNEQFFGPGTRLTVL.

The CDR3 protein is CASSLLSSRELFF. The CDR3 nucleotides are TGTGCCAGCAGTTTACTCTCCAGCCGGGAGCTGTTTTTT. V usage is TRBV27 and J usage is TRBJ2-2; no definite D call. This CDR3 has 13 residues. The V end lost 2 bases, the J end lost 9 bases, and 10 bases lay between the germline ends. CDR1 and CDR2 from the germline V gene are MNHEY and SMNVEV (reference sequence).

This sequence joins TRBV5-6 and TRBJ2-7, with D perhaps TRBD2 (6 bases). The V gene lost 5 bases and the J gene lost 3 bases, with 15 bases spanning the gap. Per the germline V gene, CDR1 is SGHDT and CDR2 is YYEEEE. The CDR3 has 14 amino acids. DNA of the CDR3: TGTGCCAGCAGTTCCGGGACGGGAGACTACGAGCAGTACTTC. It yields the protein CASSSGTGDYEQYF.